Sequencing of this T cell receptor (beta chain) was carried out in a study of T cell responses to AZD1222 COVID-19 vaccine (dated by TCRdb to the early 2020s). Regarding the study in general: A total of 230 or so trial participants underwent TCR sequencing, of whom around 200 received two doses of AZD1222 and approximately 25 received two doses of the MenACWY control vaccine. Trial participants were enrolled by age into 18-55, 56-69 and 70-plus year subgroups, with around 140, 26 and 57 TCR-sequenced participants respectively. Points the paper makes about the study in general: Epitopes outside the regions mutated in the B.1.351 and B.1.1.7 variants were reportedly recognized by nearly half of the unique spike-specific TCRs. Participants were mostly white British and included more females than males, and it was suggested by the authors that clonal diversity may have been underestimated. Because no samples from the day 14 peak response were available, repertoires could be characterized only after the peak T cell response. CD4 TCRs associated with the vaccine covered the entire spike protein, and the dominant responses were in regions 160-218 and 743-854. The 56-69-year group was small, and its depth increase did not reach significance, likely because of low power. Conclusions about previously exposed vaccinees are limited, since just five to seven AZD1222 recipients were seropositive for SARS-CoV-2 at baseline. A significant rise in spike-specific TCR breadth and depth was observed after two AZD1222 doses relative to day 0 and relative to MenACWY recipients.

This sample's time point label indicates: about 28 days (+/-7) after the second vaccine dose. AZD1222 recipients given second doses at about 4 weeks or at about 12 weeks were pooled, since spike-specific TCR depth and breadth were not found to differ between the two schedules. The vaccinee samples were drawn from two UK trials, COV001 and COV002, one of which was a single-blind randomized controlled phase 2/3 trial testing AZD1222 (ChAdOx1 nCoV-19) in healthy adults. For TCRbeta chain sequencing, PBMC samples were collected from trial participants at day 0 and at day 28 after the second dose. As for this clone: Its antigen is unknown. Per-base quality was not reported, and no clone a single base away is much larger than it.

The CDR3 regions of human TCRbeta chains were subjected to immunosequencing. In the authors' own workflow: Repertoire TCRs were matched against a reference library of SARS-CoV-2-specific TCRs generated with the MIRA antigen-specificity platform. Breadth was defined as the fraction of unique TCRs that were SARS-CoV-2-associated, and depth was defined as the fraction of total T cells that were SARS-CoV-2-associated. Using the MIRA data, each spike-specific TCR was mapped to the spike region that the TCR reacts to and placed in a CD4 or CD8 class. Log10-transformed breadth and depth values were compared by one-way ANOVA with Sidak's multiple comparisons tests. What TCRdb holds here is the immuneACCESS table cut down to in-frame rearrangements. Part of the clones is not present; checked against another copy, under half of the missing clones reflect an unresolved V gene, and the others are unexplained. That table furnishes V, J and clone size, whereas the DNA furnished D and trimming. The sample data list roughly 90,000 clones, and roughly nine tenths of these were observed just once. The ten top clones hold about 2.5% of the sample.

According to the germline V gene, CDR1 reads LGHNA and CDR2 reads YNFKEQ. The junction shows trimming of 1 base on V and 5 bases on J, and the gene matches do not reach 2 bases of it. Counted from cysteine to phenylalanine, this CDR3 has 14 amino acids. Of all the DNA, just the CDR3 is kept, 42 bases in frame from base 1. The sequence was obtained from an adult who received the AZD1222 COVID-19 vaccine. This sequence uses TRBV4-2 and TRBJ2-3; 8 bases in between match TRBD2. Specimen: peripheral blood, collected 28 days after the second AZD1222 dose. The CDR3 reads CASSQAGGQDTQYF. The nucleotides are TGTGCCAGCAGCCAAGCGGGGGGGCAAGATACGCAGTATTTT.